This T cell receptor (beta chain) was identified during a study of blood T cell repertoires in COVID-19. Across the study: Sites across the United States, Italy and Spain contributed samples from acute and convalescent COVID-19.

In germline, CDR1 is MDHEN, CDR2 SYDVKM. This CDR3 region has 15 residues. Between the trimmed V and J ends, which lost 7 bases and 1 base, there was a span of 17 bases. Per the authors' pipeline: Reference gene primer amplification yielded estimated nucleated cell counts. Measured with immunoSEQ multiplex PCR; TCRdb has only the in-frame clones, and not every one. The V and J calls and the clone size are those of that table, but D and trimming were determined from the DNA. The top ten clones hold 28% of a sample with 60,000 to 65,000 clones, 74% of them seen once. Sequences were obtained from peripheral blood. The source of this sequence is a woman aged 80 or over with acute or convalescent COVID-19. This rearrangement joins TRBV28 to TRBJ2-7; possible D gene TRBD2, 7 bases. CDR3 in amino acids: CASNRRGGASYEQYF. CDR3 in DNA: TGTGCCAGCAACCGTAGGGGGGGGGCTTCCTACGAGCAGTACTTC.